These 16 T cell receptor beta chains were sequenced from one sample in a study of blood T cell repertoires in COVID-19. Data came from immunoSEQ multiplex PCR; TCRdb stores just in-frame clones and leaves some out. The sample has about 360,000 clones, more than 85% seen once. Sequencing was done on a sample of peripheral blood. The receptors here all came from a human donor in a cohort sampled during active COVID-19.

The J gene is TRBJ2-1, the V gene TRBV3-1 (or the pseudogene TRBV3-2); 7 nucleotides agree with TRBD1. V trimming: 4 bases; J trimming: 7 bases; junction bases outside the gene matches: 10. The CDR3 totals 15 residues. Germline CDR1 and CDR2: LGHDT and YNNKEL (reference sequence). As DNA, the CDR3 is TGTGCCAGCAGCCGCAACCCGACAGGGTGGAATGAGCAGTTCTTC. Protein: CASSRNPTGWNEQFF.

The V gene is TRBV18, the J gene TRBJ1-4; D gene unclear. V gave up 2 bases and J gave up 5 bases, with 12 bases separating them. The CDR3 contains 15 residues. Germline CDR1 and CDR2: KGHSH and LQKENI. The chain's CDR3 is CASSPSLQTNEKLFF. In nucleotides, the CDR3 is TGTGCCAGCTCACCAAGTCTACAGACAAATGAAAAACTGTTTTTT.

The chain carries TRBV5-1 and TRBJ2-4; D possibly corresponds to TRBD2 (5 bases). The germline CDR1 and CDR2 sequences are SGHRS and YFSETQ. The CDR3 is made up of 14 amino acids. The germline V and J ends were trimmed by 5 bases and 4 bases, with 13 bases remaining between them. The CDR3 spells CASRAGQSKNIQYF. CDR3 in DNA: TGCGCCAGCAGGGCGGGCCAATCAAAAAACATTCAGTACTTC.

V usage is TRBV4-2 and J usage is TRBJ2-5, with D hard to call. There are 14 residues in the CDR3. Germline V gene lookup returns CDR1 LGHNA and CDR2 YNFKEQ. Between the trimmed V and J ends, which lost 0 bases and 4 bases, there was a span of 9 bases. CDR3 bases: TGTGCCAGCAGCCAAGAAAATCCCGGAGAGACCCAGTACTTC. As protein: CASSQENPGETQYF.

The chain recombines TRBV28 with TRBJ2-7; no definite D call. Germline CDR1 reads MDHEN; CDR2 reads SYDVKM. The CDR3 is made up of 15 amino acids. Trimming left V 0 bases short and J 3 bases short, with 12 bases between. CDR3 loop: CASSLWGSQSYEQYF. In nucleotides, the CDR3 is TGTGCCAGCAGTTTATGGGGCAGCCAAAGCTACGAGCAGTACTTC.

This chain connects TRBV3-1 (or the pseudogene TRBV3-2) to TRBJ2-7, with D possibly TRBD2 on 6 matching bases. This CDR3 is built from 18 residues. Trimming took 1 base from V and 2 from J, leaving 21 bases between them. The germline gives CDR1 LGHDT, CDR2 YNNKEL (reference sequence). The CDR3 nucleotides read TGTGCCAGCAGCCAAGGGTCGGGAGAGGGCAGGTGGCCCTACGAGCAGTACTTC. It translates to CASSQGSGEGRWPYEQYF.

The chain carries TRBV4-2 and TRBJ1-1, with D possibly matching TRBD1 (5 bases). Trimming cost V 0 bases and J 10 bases, with 18 bases left between them. The CDR3 length is 15 residues. CDR1 is LGHNA and CDR2 is YNFKEQ in the germline V gene. The CDR3 sequence is CASSQDVQGNWVAFF. The CDR3 DNA sequence: TGTGCCAGCAGCCAAGATGTCCAGGGTAACTGGGTAGCTTTCTTT.

The chain joins TRBV2 to TRBJ2-7, with TRBD2 matching 8 bases. J was trimmed by 7 bases and V by 0 bases; bases with no gene match: 8. The germline gives CDR1 SNHLY, CDR2 FYNNEI. CDR3 length: 15 amino acids. Here the CDR3 DNA reads TGTGCCAGCAGTGAAGCCAACAGGCCGGGGGGGGAGCAGTACTTC. Translation gives CASSEANRPGGEQYF.

The V gene is TRBV30, the J gene TRBJ1-1; D call uncertain. The CDR3 spans 11 residues. Trimming took 1 base from V and 6 from J, leaving 6 bases between them. CDR1 is GTSNPN and CDR2 is SVGIG in the germline V gene (reference sequence). The CDR3 DNA sequence: TGTGCCTGGAGTGATCCGGCTGAAGCTTTCTTT. Translated: CAWSDPAEAFF. Full variable domain (missing parts from reference TRBV30 and TRBJ1-1): SQTIHQWPATLVQPVGSPLSLECTVEGTSNPNLYWYRQAAGRGLQLLFYSVGIGQISSEVPQNLSASRPQDRQFILSSKKLLLSDSGFYLCAWSDPAEAFFGQGTRLTVV.

The V and J genes are TRBV4-2 and TRBJ2-1; 14 bases match TRBD2. The germline V gene encodes CDR1 LGHNA and CDR2 YNFKEQ. The ends lost 5 bases at V and 7 bases at J; junction bases unmatched: 13. The CDR3 covers 18 residues. The CDR3 sequence is CASSNPGTSGSDLNEQFF. In nucleotides, the CDR3 is TGTGCCAGCAGCAACCCCGGGACTAGCGGGAGTGACTTGAATGAGCAGTTCTTC.

The chain joins TRBV7-2 to TRBJ2-3; 7 nucleotides line up with TRBD2. The length of the CDR3 is 16 residues. V dropped 0 bases and J dropped 4; count of bases not matched to a gene: 7. The germline V gene encodes CDR1 SGHTA and CDR2 FQGNSA. CDR3 bases: TGTGCCAGCAGCTTAGCGACGAGCGGGGTCGCAGATACGCAGTATTTT. Translating it yields CASSLATSGVADTQYF.

The genes are TRBV5-4 and TRBJ1-1; 7 bases agree with TRBD1. This CDR3 comprises 17 residues. The germline CDR1 and CDR2 sequences are SGHNT and YYREEE (reference sequence). J lost 1 base, V lost 4 bases, and 13 bases had no gene match. CDR3 sequence (DNA): TGTGCCAGCAGCCGGCCAGACAGGGAAACGGAGAACACTGAAGCTTTCTTT. Translated: CASSRPDRETENTEAFF. The full variable domain, with the rest looked up from reference TRBV5-4 and TRBJ1-1, is ETGVTQSPTHLIKTRGQQVTLRCSSQSGHNTVSWYQQALGQGPQFIFQYYREEENGRGNFPPRFSGLQFPNYSSELNVNALELDDSALYLCASSRPDRETENTEAFFGQGTRLTVV.

The chain joins TRBV5-1 to TRBJ2-5, with D maybe TRBD1 (6 bases). CDR1 and CDR2 (germline): SGHRS, YFSETQ. V lost 2 bases to trimming and J lost 4 bases, with 12 bases between them. The CDR3 length is 14 residues. In nucleotides, the CDR3 is TGCGCCAGCAGCTTTGGCCAGGGGTTAGAGACCCAGTACTTC. This translates into CASSFGQGLETQYF. The entire variable domain, with the rest obtained from reference TRBV5-1 and TRBJ2-5, is as follows: KAGVTQTPRYLIKTRGQQVTLSCSPISGHRSVSWYQQTPGQGLQFLFEYFSETQRNKGNFPGRFSGRQFSNSRSEMNVSTLELGDSALYLCASSFGQGLETQYFGPGTRLLVL.

This clone was observed a few times. V usage is TRBV6-2 or TRBV6-3 and J usage is TRBJ1-2, with 7 bases that match TRBD1. The CDR3 spans 18 residues. Trimming cost V 3 bases and J 0 bases; bases outside gene matches: 13. Germline values: CDR1 MNHEY, CDR2 SVGEGT. The chain's CDR3 is CASSYFSWGTAPNYGYTF. Written as DNA, the CDR3 is TGTGCCAGCAGTTATTTCAGCTGGGGGACAGCGCCTAACTATGGCTACACCTTC.

The rearrangement links TRBV30 to TRBJ1-5; D may be TRBD1 (5 bases). This CDR3 has 13 amino acids. CDR1 and CDR2 from the germline V gene are GTSNPN and SVGIG (reference sequence). The V gene lost 2 bases and the J gene lost 6 bases, with 11 bases spanning the gap. The CDR3 loop reads CAWSRGEGQPQHF. The CDR3, as DNA: TGTGCCTGGAGTCGGGGGGAGGGTCAGCCCCAGCATTTT.

The genes are TRBV6-5 and TRBJ1-4; weak D call: TRBD1 (6 bases). Germline V gene data show CDR1 as MNHEY and CDR2 as SVGAGI. The ends were cut back, 8 bases at V and 7 bases at J, with 14 bases in the middle. The length of the CDR3 is 13 residues. The CDR3 coding sequence is TGTGCCAGCGTCCAGGGGTTGAGTGAAAAACTGTTTTTT. This sequence encodes CASVQGLSEKLFF.